This TCR beta chain was documented in a study of blood T cell repertoires in COVID-19. The wider study: Spain, Italy and the United States supplied samples that represented acute and convalescent COVID-19. From T cells, B-cell-depleted T cells, or PBMCs came the material, which was cDNA or gDNA.

Original methodology: From reference gene primer amplification, estimates of nucleated cell counts were derived. Sequencing used immunoSEQ multiplex PCR; TCRdb keeps in-frame clones, though not all of them. That table gives V, J and clone size, and the DNA gave D and trimming. The data contain 150,000 to 200,000 clones, 75% to 85% of them singletons. Deletions cut 5 bases from V and 0 bases from J, with 11 bases between. Germline lookup yields CDR1 SGHRS and CDR2 YFSETQ. This CDR3 has 14 amino acids. This clone was recorded a few times. Followed over time, Seattle patients had been enrolled while infection was active.

This receptor was taken from a woman older than 75 with COVID-19, enrolled during active disease. The V call is TRBV5-1, the J call TRBJ1-1; D perhaps matches TRBD1 (6 bases). Sequenced material: peripheral blood. DNA for the CDR3: TGCGCCAGCAGTTCTGGACAGATGAACACTGAAGCTTTCTTT. Translation gives CASSSGQMNTEAFF.